The 8 T cell receptor beta chains in this list originate from one sample, sequenced in a study of vaccination and CD4 T cells after COVID-19. With the Oncomine TCR Beta short-read assay, DNA from cultured CD4+ T cells was sequenced. TCRdb re-derived calls from the PCR reads in MiXCR, one entry per CDR3 protein. Of around 14,000 distinct CDR3 sequences listed, under 25% are singletons. Antigen specificity for these receptors is unknown. The treatment is: approximately 9-day PBMC culture with coronavirus spike peptide pools or control peptides (ViraFEST assay). The sample was cultured CD4+ T cells from blood. These TCRs come from a human donor with COVID-19.

As for this clonotype: The limits of the CDR3 on the DNA are not certain, so only TCRdb's listed CDR3 is given. This rearrangement joins TRBV11-1 to TRBJ1-4; TRBD1 reflects the table's D call only, with no check against the DNA. The CDR3 contains 15 residues when both ends are counted. Germline V gene lookup returns CDR1 SGHAT and CDR2 FQDESV (reference sequence). CDR3: CASSLGRNVMKNCFF.

V usage is TRBV6-5 and J usage is TRBJ2-7, with D perhaps assigned TRBD1 or TRBD2 (5 bases each). Germline CDR1 MNHEY, CDR2 SVGAGI. V was shortened by 3 bases and J by 0 bases, with 9 bases between the two germline ends. The CDR3 covers 14 residues. CDR3 bases: TGTGCCAGCAGTTATGGGGGTTTCTCCTACGAGCAGTACTTC. Its translation: CASSYGGFSYEQYF.

This chain connects TRBV7-2 to TRBJ1-1; D may be TRBD1 (5 bases). Germline V gene lookup returns CDR1 SGHTA and CDR2 FQGNSA. This CDR3 comprises 11 residues. V was cut by 8 bases and J by 5 bases, with 9 bases left in between. CDR3 in amino acids: CASGGRTEAFF. In DNA, the CDR3 is TGTGCCAGCGGGGGTCGAACTGAAGCTTTCTTT.

By its share, this clonotype is medium-sized. This sequence joins TRBV15 and TRBJ2-2; no clear D gene. The CDR3 runs 14 residues. Trimming removed 1 base from V and 5 bases from J, with 8 bases in between. Looked up from germline, CDR1 is LNHNV and CDR2 is YYDKDF (reference sequence). The CDR3 reads CATSRVVGTGELFF. The CDR3 nucleotides are TGTGCCACCAGCAGAGTGGTGGGGACCGGGGAGCTGTTTTTT.

This clonotype was seen more than once but under ten times. This sequence joins TRBV5-1 and TRBJ1-2; 9 bases are a match to TRBD1. CDR1 is SGHRS and CDR2 is YFSETQ in the germline V gene. This CDR3 contains 16 residues. The V gene end was trimmed by 4 bases and the J gene end by 8 bases; junction bases not matched to a gene: 15. This CDR3 reads CASSAGGQGNFYGYTF. In DNA form, the CDR3 reads TGCGCCAGCAGCGCGGGGGGACAGGGCAATTTCTACGGCTACACCTTC.

This clonotype was seen a handful of times. CDR3 DNA sequence: TGTGCCAGCAGCTTAACCTCGGATGGCCAAGAGACCCAGTACTTC. Translation gives CASSLTSDGQETQYF. The chain combines TRBV7-3 with TRBJ2-5; D is undetermined. Germline CDR1 reads SGHTA; CDR2 reads FQGTGA. The V gene lost 0 bases and the J gene lost 1 base, with 9 bases spanning the gap. The CDR3 has 15 residues.

The V and J genes are TRBV6-5 and TRBJ1-3, with 7 nucleotides matching TRBD1. The germline V gene has CDR1 MNHEY and CDR2 SVGAGI. The CDR3 runs to 14 residues. Trimming at V came to 2 bases and at J to 4 bases, leaving 2 bases not matched to a gene. Written as DNA, the CDR3 is TGTGCCAGCAGTTACAGGGGGCTCGGAAACACCATATATTTT. It translates to CASSYRGLGNTIYF.

This sequence joins TRBV11-2 and TRBJ1-4, with D possibly matching TRBD1 (5 bases). Between the trimmed V and J ends, which lost 5 bases and 0 bases, there was a span of 10 bases. CDR1 is SGHAT and CDR2 is FQNNGV in the germline V gene. This CDR3 is built from 15 residues. The CDR3 DNA sequence: TGTGCCAGCAGCCCAGACAGTCCAACTAATGAAAAACTGTTTTTT. Translating gives CASSPDSPTNEKLFF. The full variable domain, rest sourced from reference TRBV11-2 and TRBJ1-4, is EAGVAQSPRYKIIEKRQSVAFWCNPISGHATLYWYQQILGQGPKLLIQFQNNGVVDDSQLPKDRFSAERLKGVDSTLKIQPAKLEDSAVYLCASSPDSPTNEKLFFGSGTQLSVL.